These T cell receptor beta chains were read from a single sample in a study of immune cell composition in non-small cell lung cancer. This table comes from immunoSEQ multiplex PCR, and its TCRdb copy is limited to in-frame clones, with some not included. Of approximately 2,500 clones listed, under 85% are singletons. The sample taken for sequencing was lung tumor tissue. All receptors come from a human donor with non-small cell lung cancer. Both conserved end residues are part of each CDR3. The D gene is left open where the match is weak. Clone size, where shown, is once, few, many, or a class for clones that have expanded.

J	D	size	V	CDR3	DNA
TRBJ1-5	.	once	TRBV28	CASSLPSGHSNQPQHF	TGTGCCAGCAGTCTTCCCTCGGGACATAGCAATCAGCCCCAGCATTTT
TRBJ2-5	TRBD2	.	TRBV5-1	CASSPRGSGLAGSETQYF	TGCGCCAGCAGCCCCAGGGGATCGGGACTAGCGGGGTCTGAGACCCAGTACTTC
TRBJ1-5	TRBD1	.	TRBV19	CASSGTGGNQPQHF	TGTGCCAGTAGTGGGACAGGGGGCAATCAGCCCCAGCATTTT
TRBJ2-3	TRBD2	.	TRBV5-5	CASSAMTLAGGSTDTQYF	TGTGCCAGCAGCGCAATGACACTAGCGGGAGGAAGCACAGATACGCAGTATTTT
TRBJ2-4	.	.	TRBV7-9	CASSLGGASNIQYF	TGTGCCAGCAGCTTGGGGGGGGCCTCAAACATTCAGTACTTC
TRBJ1-2	.	.	TRBV7-8	CASSLRVGYGYTF	TGTGCCAGCAGCCTCAGGGTAGGCTATGGCTACACCTTC
TRBJ2-1	TRBD2	.	TRBV9	CASSLRVQREGDEQFF	TGTGCCAGCAGCCTAAGGGTCCAGCGGGAGGGGGATGAGCAGTTCTTC
TRBJ2-1	TRBD2	.	TRBV6-6	CASGSGLGTEQFF	TGTGCCAGCGGGTCGGGACTAGGTACTGAGCAGTTCTTC
TRBJ2-7	TRBD1	.	TRBV18	CASSPTGGLYEQYF	TGTGCCAGCTCGCCCACAGGGGGCTTGTACGAGCAGTACTTC
TRBJ2-1	TRBD2	.	TRBV7-3	CASSPSGSSYNEQFF	TGTGCCAGCAGCCCAAGCGGGAGCTCCTACAATGAGCAGTTCTTC
TRBJ1-4	TRBD1	.	TRBV19	CASRPGTDEKLFF	TGTGCCAGTAGACCCGGGACAGACGAAAAACTGTTTTTT
TRBJ2-7	.	.	TRBV28	CATTGNEQYF	TGTGCCACCACAGGGAACGAGCAGTACTTC
TRBJ1-2	.	.	TRBV5-1	CASSPNRDYGYTF	TGCGCCAGCAGCCCAAACCGGGACTATGGCTACACCTTC
TRBJ2-3	TRBD2	few	TRBV6-5	CASSYRTSGGADTQYF	TGTGCCAGCAGTTACAGGACTAGCGGGGGGGCAGATACGCAGTATTTT
TRBJ2-7	TRBD1	.	TRBV6-5	CASRRGTGGSYEQYF	TGTGCCAGCAGACGGGGGACAGGGGGCTCCTACGAGCAGTACTTC
TRBJ1-2	.	.	TRBV29-1	CSGEDSPYGYTF	TGCAGCGGGGAAGACAGTCCGTATGGCTACACCTTC
TRBJ2-1	TRBD2	.	TRBV6-6	CASTRDYYNEQFF	TGTGCCAGCACCCGGGACTACTACAATGAGCAGTTCTTC
TRBJ2-7	.	few	TRBV6-1	CATSPIAPYEQYF	TGTGCCACCAGCCCCATCGCGCCCTACGAGCAGTACTTC
TRBJ1-3	TRBD1	.	TRBV7-8	CASSSSTGGIPGNTIYF	TGTGCCAGCAGCTCGTCGACAGGGGGAATTCCTGGAAACACCATATATTTT
TRBJ1-1	.	.	TRBV28	CASSSKQGRMNTEAFF	TGTGCCAGCAGTTCTAAGCAGGGTAGGATGAACACTGAAGCTTTCTTT
TRBJ2-7	.	.	TRBV5-1	CASRAGTSYEQYF	TGCGCCAGCCGGGCGGGGACCTCCTACGAGCAGTACTTC
TRBJ2-7	.	few	TRBV14	CASSRSQGTEQYF	TGTGCCAGCAGCCGATCACAGGGTACCGAGCAGTACTTC
TRBJ2-6	.	.	TRBV12-5	CASGLVQSGANVLTF	TGTGCTAGTGGTTTGGTACAGTCTGGGGCCAACGTCCTGACTTTC